The 14 T cell receptor beta chains below come from one sample, sequenced in a study of OX40 agonist ivuxolimab in advanced cancers. Using immunoSEQ multiplex PCR, the repertoire was profiled, and TCRdb retains in-frame clones only, with some absent. Among 48,000 or so clones, 85% to 90% were seen once, and the ten largest hold approximately 2%. The specimen comprised CD4+ or CD8+ T cells sorted from blood, sampled in a trial of the OX40 agonist ivuxolimab. These receptors all come from an adult with an advanced solid tumor such as melanoma, head and neck, liver or kidney cancer.

The genes are TRBV7-3 and TRBJ2-3; D perhaps matches TRBD2 (6 bases). Trimming pared 1 base from V and 0 bases from J, leaving 8 bases between. The CDR3 loop spans 15 amino acids. Germline CDR1 is SGHTA and CDR2 is FQGTGA. The CDR3 region has the DNA TGTGCCAGCAGCTTAAGCGGGACTAGCACAGATACGCAGTATTTT. Amino acids: CASSLSGTSTDTQYF. Complete variable domain (other parts from reference TRBV7-3 and TRBJ2-3): GAGVSQTPSNKVTEKGKYVELRCDPISGHTALYWYRQSLGQGPEFLIYFQGTGAADDSGLPNDRFFAVRPEGSVSTLKIQRTERGDSAVYLCASSLSGTSTDTQYFGPGTRLTVL.

This clone has just a few counts. CDR3 in amino acids: CASSEDSYGYTF. The CDR3 DNA is TGTGCCAGCAGTGAAGACAGTTATGGCTACACCTTC. This rearrangement joins TRBV2 to TRBJ1-2; no clear D gene. This CDR3 comprises 12 residues. CDR1 SNHLY and CDR2 FYNNEI come from the germline V gene. Trimming took 1 base from V and 5 from J, leaving 5 bases between them.

In DNA, the CDR3 is TGTGCCAGCAGCTTAAACCAGAGGGACACTGAAGCTTTCTTT. It is translated as CASSLNQRDTEAFF. This chain joins TRBV11-3 and TRBJ1-1; D is undetermined. The CDR3 covers 14 residues. Germline lookup yields CDR1 SGHNT and CDR2 YENEEA. Trimming pared 2 bases from V and 3 bases from J, leaving 10 bases between.

The gene calls are TRBV5-1 and TRBJ1-2; D call uncertain. V shed 2 bases and J shed 1 base, with 18 bases lying between them. Germline values: CDR1 SGHRS, CDR2 YFSETQ. This CDR3 spans 17 amino acids. CDR3 region: CASSLLPLDGFNYGYTF. The CDR3 DNA sequence: TGCGCCAGCAGCTTACTTCCTTTGGACGGATTTAACTATGGCTACACCTTC.

This clone was observed once. CDR3: CASSYWQGGINEQFF. In DNA form, the CDR3 reads TGTGCCAGCAGTTATTGGCAGGGGGGTATAAATGAGCAGTTCTTC. This chain joins TRBV6-9 and TRBJ2-1, with TRBD1 as a possible D gene (7 bases). Germline CDR1 MNHGY, CDR2 SVAAGI. CDR3 length equals 15 residues. With 1 base removed from V and 7 bases from J, the gap between germline ends came to 14 bases.

This sequence joins TRBV30 and TRBJ2-7, with 10 bases lining up with TRBD2. The trim removed 0 bases at V and 1 base at J, leaving 12 bases unmatched. Germline V gene data show CDR1 as GTSNPN and CDR2 as SVGIG (reference sequence). This CDR3 is 18 amino acids long. CDR3 residues: CAWSVPLLLAGGSYEQYF. The CDR3 DNA reads as TGTGCCTGGAGTGTACCCCTCCTTTTAGCGGGAGGTTCCTACGAGCAGTACTTC.

The CDR3: CAWSVGAFYGYTF. CDR3 nucleotides: TGTGCCTGGAGTGTAGGAGCGTTCTATGGCTACACCTTC. The chain joins TRBV30 to TRBJ1-2, with no clear D. Germline-derived CDR1 and CDR2 are GTSNPN and SVGIG (reference sequence). The germline V and J ends were trimmed by 0 bases and 4 bases, with 9 bases remaining between them. CDR3 length: 13 residues.

This clone was counted a few times. The chain is built from TRBV21-1 and TRBJ1-6; TRBD1 is taken as the D call from the table, unchecked against the DNA. TRBV21-1 is listed as a pseudogene. This CDR3 has 18 amino acids. The CDR3: CASSTFQTPGQANSPLHF. In DNA form, the CDR3 reads TGTGCCAGCAGCACATTCCAAACCCCCGGACAGGCAAATTCACCCCTCCACTTT.

The V and J genes are TRBV4-1 and TRBJ1-5; TRBD1 matches 8 bases. Germline assignment: CDR1 MGHRA and CDR2 YSYEKL. The length of the CDR3 is 14 residues. The V gene end was trimmed by 4 bases and the J gene end by 6 bases; junction bases not matched to a gene: 5. CDR3 nucleotides: TGCGCCAGCAGCCCCCCAGGGGGCTTTCAGCCCCAGCATTTT. Encoded protein: CASSPPGGFQPQHF.

The chain employs TRBV19 and TRBJ1-2; maybe TRBD1 (5 bases). Germline CDR1 and CDR2: LNHDA and SQIVND (reference sequence). The CDR3 loop spans 13 amino acids. With 5 bases removed from V and 7 bases from J, the gap between germline ends came to 14 bases. The CDR3 protein is CASSGGSGSGYTF. The CDR3 region has the DNA TGTGCCAGTAGTGGGGGATCGGGGTCTGGCTACACCTTC.

The CDR3 protein is CASSETWTSGFNEQFF. CDR3 in DNA: TGTGCCAGCAGTGAGACGTGGACTAGCGGTTTCAATGAGCAGTTCTTC. The chain uses TRBV6-4 and TRBJ2-1, with 10 positions matching TRBD2. In germline, CDR1 is MRHNA, CDR2 SNTAGT. V trimming: 3 bases; J trimming: 6 bases; junction bases outside the gene matches: 8. The length of the CDR3 is 16 residues.

As regards this clone: Distinct nucleotide sequences in the sample also encode this CDR3. This chain joins TRBV20-1 and TRBJ2-1; D is unclear. Trimming removed 3 bases from V and 4 bases from J, with 4 bases in between. The CDR3 spans 11 residues. Germline lookup yields CDR1 DFQATT and CDR2 SNEGSKA (reference sequence). CDR3 bases: TGCAGTGCTAGGGGATACAATGAGCAGTTCTTC. Its translation: CSARGYNEQFF.

This chain connects TRBV7-9 to TRBJ1-4; D might be TRBD1 (5 bases). The CDR3 runs 16 residues. Trimming took off 1 base at V and 0 bases at J, with 9 bases between the two ends. CDR1 is SEHNR and CDR2 is FQNEAQ in the germline V gene (reference sequence). CDR3 amino acids: CASSLGQPATNEKLFF. The CDR3 DNA reads TGTGCCAGCAGCTTAGGACAGCCGGCAACTAATGAAAAACTGTTTTTT.

The rearrangement links TRBV7-9 to TRBJ1-2, with D possibly being TRBD1 (5 bases). The CDR3 contains 14 residues. The germline V and J ends were trimmed by 6 bases and 4 bases, with 15 bases remaining between them. Germline V lookup: CDR1 SEHNR, CDR2 FQNEAQ (reference sequence). The CDR3 loop reads CASSRGDVSYGYTF. In DNA, the CDR3 is TGTGCCAGCAGTAGAGGGGATGTGAGCTATGGCTACACCTTC.